This T cell receptor beta chain was sequenced in a study of monozygotic twins with inflammatory bowel disease. The CDR3 has 12 residues. CDR1 and CDR2 (germline): SGHDT, YYEEEE. TCRdb reanalyzed the 5' RACE reads and collapses them to one entry per CDR3 protein, without DNA. The clone table shows approximately 400,000 distinct CDR3 sequences, with the ten largest holding 2% to 2.5%. This sequence was found in a human donor with ulcerative colitis or Crohn's disease, or a healthy co-twin of an affected twin (not recorded which). Sequenced: blood. The chain carries TRBV5-6 and TRBJ2-2; checking the TCRdb D call of TRBD2 is not possible without DNA. The CDR3 sequence: CASSPGLGELFF.